Listed below are T cell receptor beta chains from one sample, sequenced in a study of blood T cell repertoires in COVID-19. Some clones are missing from TCRdb's copy, which holds only in-frame ones; the method was immunoSEQ multiplex PCR. This table holds 200,000 or so clones, about 88% found once. Sequences were obtained from peripheral blood. The source of these receptors is a man in his sixties with acute or convalescent COVID-19. The CDR3 runs from the conserved cysteine through the conserved F or W. The D gene is left open where the match is weak. Only some rows state a clone size, as once, few, many or a class for expanded clones.

clone_size: .
d_call: TRBD1
v_call: TRBV3-1/TRBV3-2
j_call: TRBJ1-6
cdr3_aa: CASSQITGTGGYNSPLHF
cdr3_nt: TGTGCCAGCAGCCAGATAACCGGGACAGGGGGCTATAATTCACCCCTCCACTTT

clone_size: once
d_call: TRBD1
v_call: TRBV4-1
j_call: TRBJ2-4
cdr3_aa: CASSQDLETGGSKNIQYF
cdr3_nt: TGCGCCAGCAGCCAAGATCTGGAGACAGGGGGCTCCAAAAACATTCAGTACTTC

clone_size: .
d_call: .
v_call: TRBV19
j_call: TRBJ1-2
cdr3_aa: CASRITGGNYGYTF
cdr3_nt: TGTGCCAGTAGAATAACGGGGGGGAACTATGGCTACACCTTC

clone_size: .
d_call: .
v_call: TRBV18
j_call: TRBJ2-7
cdr3_aa: CASSPMGGEGYEQYF
cdr3_nt: TGTGCCAGCTCACCAATGGGCGGGGAAGGTTACGAGCAGTACTTC

clone_size: .
d_call: TRBD2
v_call: TRBV10-2
j_call: TRBJ2-5
cdr3_aa: CASTPSGARETQYF
cdr3_nt: TGCGCCAGCACCCCTAGCGGGGCCAGAGAGACCCAGTACTTC

clone_size: .
d_call: .
v_call: TRBV19
j_call: TRBJ1-5
cdr3_aa: CASTTQASGVQPQHF
cdr3_nt: TGTGCCAGTACCACACAGGCGTCTGGAGTTCAGCCCCAGCATTTT

clone_size: .
d_call: TRBD2
v_call: TRBV27
j_call: TRBJ2-5
cdr3_aa: CASSLGRGIETQYF
cdr3_nt: TGTGCCAGCAGCCTGGGGCGGGGGATTGAGACCCAGTACTTC

clone_size: .
d_call: TRBD2
v_call: TRBV28
j_call: TRBJ2-4
cdr3_aa: CASSSARGLAGGNIQYF
cdr3_nt: TGTGCCAGCAGTTCCGCGCGGGGACTAGCGGGGGGTAACATTCAGTACTTC

clone_size: few
d_call: .
v_call: TRBV30
j_call: TRBJ1-2
cdr3_aa: CAWRSGPYGYTF
cdr3_nt: TGTGCCTGGAGGAGTGGGCCCTATGGCTACACCTTC

clone_size: few
d_call: .
v_call: TRBV19
j_call: TRBJ2-2
cdr3_aa: CASTGKGPNTGELFF
cdr3_nt: TGTGCCAGTACAGGGAAAGGGCCGAACACCGGGGAGCTGTTTTTT

clone_size: .
d_call: TRBD1
v_call: TRBV6-5
j_call: TRBJ1-2
cdr3_aa: CASSKPGTGNYGYTF
cdr3_nt: TGTGCCAGCTCCAAGCCCGGGACAGGGAACTATGGCTACACCTTC

clone_size: .
d_call: TRBD1
v_call: TRBV19
j_call: TRBJ1-5
cdr3_aa: CASSIPAGTGSNQPQHF
cdr3_nt: TGTGCCAGTAGTATACCGGCCGGGACAGGGAGCAATCAGCCCCAGCATTTT

clone_size: .
d_call: .
v_call: TRBV6-1
j_call: TRBJ1-5
cdr3_aa: CASSEAGGSNQPQHF
cdr3_nt: TGTGCCAGCAGTGAAGCGGGGGGAAGCAATCAGCCCCAGCATTTT

clone_size: .
d_call: .
v_call: TRBV19
j_call: TRBJ1-4
cdr3_aa: CASSRPGRGEKLFF
cdr3_nt: TGTGCCAGTAGTAGGCCAGGGCGCGGCGAAAAACTGTTTTTT

clone_size: .
d_call: TRBD1
v_call: TRBV19
j_call: TRBJ2-7
cdr3_aa: CASSIQTGSSSYEQYF
cdr3_nt: TGTGCCAGTAGTATCCAGACAGGGTCTAGCTCCTACGAGCAGTACTTC

clone_size: .
d_call: TRBD2
v_call: TRBV11-3
j_call: TRBJ2-1
cdr3_aa: CASSPGLAGGYNEQFF
cdr3_nt: TGTGCCAGCAGCCCGGGACTAGCGGGGGGTTACAATGAGCAGTTCTTC

clone_size: .
d_call: TRBD2
v_call: TRBV9
j_call: TRBJ2-2
cdr3_aa: CASSVATGGTGELFF
cdr3_nt: TGTGCCAGCAGCGTAGCTACCGGGGGGACCGGGGAGCTGTTTTTT

clone_size: .
d_call: .
v_call: TRBV7-9
j_call: TRBJ2-5
cdr3_aa: CASSTRAGLETQYF
cdr3_nt: TGTGCCAGCAGCACACGGGCGGGGTTGGAGACCCAGTACTTC

clone_size: .
d_call: TRBD1
v_call: TRBV6-5
j_call: TRBJ2-1
cdr3_aa: CAITRDRGSGEQFF
cdr3_nt: TGTGCCATCACCCGGGACAGGGGAAGTGGTGAGCAGTTCTTC

clone_size: .
d_call: TRBD1
v_call: TRBV11-2
j_call: TRBJ1-2
cdr3_aa: CASSLDRDRGHGYTF
cdr3_nt: TGTGCCAGCAGCTTAGATCGGGACAGGGGCCATGGCTACACCTTC

clone_size: .
d_call: TRBD1
v_call: TRBV19
j_call: TRBJ1-1
cdr3_aa: CASSIISQGDTEAFF
cdr3_nt: TGTGCCAGTAGTATTATAAGCCAGGGGGATACTGAAGCTTTCTTT

clone_size: .
d_call: .
v_call: TRBV5-5
j_call: TRBJ1-3
cdr3_aa: CASSLGLWIAGNTIYF
cdr3_nt: TGTGCCAGCAGCTTAGGACTTTGGATAGCTGGAAACACCATATATTTT

clone_size: .
d_call: .
v_call: TRBV28
j_call: TRBJ1-2
cdr3_aa: CASSATGYYGYTF
cdr3_nt: TGTGCCAGCAGTGCAACGGGGTACTATGGCTACACCTTC

clone_size: .
d_call: .
v_call: TRBV20-1
j_call: TRBJ1-1
cdr3_aa: CSAPFRTEAFF
cdr3_nt: TGCAGTGCTCCATTTCGGACTGAAGCTTTCTTT

clone_size: .
d_call: TRBD2
v_call: TRBV10-3
j_call: TRBJ2-3
cdr3_aa: CAISGLAGGTDTQYF
cdr3_nt: TGTGCCATCAGTGGGCTAGCGGGGGGGACAGATACGCAGTATTTT

clone_size: few
d_call: TRBD1
v_call: TRBV5-4
j_call: TRBJ1-1
cdr3_aa: CASSRRTGLNTEAFF
cdr3_nt: TGTGCCAGCAGCCGTAGGACAGGGTTGAACACTGAAGCTTTCTTT

clone_size: .
d_call: .
v_call: TRBV18
j_call: TRBJ1-3
cdr3_aa: CASSPRYREESGNTIYF
cdr3_nt: TGTGCCAGCTCACCACGGTATCGCGAAGAGTCTGGAAACACCATATATTTT

clone_size: .
d_call: .
v_call: TRBV5-6
j_call: TRBJ1-4
cdr3_aa: CASSRRQAGLEKLFF
cdr3_nt: TGTGCCAGCAGCCGTAGACAGGCCGGCTTAGAAAAACTGTTTTTT

clone_size: .
d_call: TRBD2
v_call: TRBV7-8
j_call: TRBJ2-1
cdr3_aa: CASSLGASGGFYYNEQFF
cdr3_nt: TGTGCCAGCAGCTTAGGGGCTAGCGGGGGGTTCTACTACAATGAGCAGTTCTTC